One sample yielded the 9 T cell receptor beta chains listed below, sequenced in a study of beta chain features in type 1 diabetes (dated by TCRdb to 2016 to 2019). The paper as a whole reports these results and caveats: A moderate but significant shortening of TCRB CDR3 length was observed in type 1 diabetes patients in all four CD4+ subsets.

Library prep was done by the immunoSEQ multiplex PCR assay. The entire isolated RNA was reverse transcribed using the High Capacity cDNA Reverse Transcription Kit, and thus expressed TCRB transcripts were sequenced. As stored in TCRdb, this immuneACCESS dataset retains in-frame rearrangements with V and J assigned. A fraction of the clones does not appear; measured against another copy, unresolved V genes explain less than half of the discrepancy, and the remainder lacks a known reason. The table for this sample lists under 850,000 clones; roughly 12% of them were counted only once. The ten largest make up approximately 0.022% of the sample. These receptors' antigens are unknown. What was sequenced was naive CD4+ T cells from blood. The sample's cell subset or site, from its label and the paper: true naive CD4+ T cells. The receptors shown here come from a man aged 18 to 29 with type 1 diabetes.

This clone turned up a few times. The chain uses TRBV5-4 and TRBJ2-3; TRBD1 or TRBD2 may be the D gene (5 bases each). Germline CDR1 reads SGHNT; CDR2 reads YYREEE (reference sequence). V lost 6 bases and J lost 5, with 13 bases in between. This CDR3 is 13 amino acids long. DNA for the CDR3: TGTGCCAGCAACTCCGGGGCTCAAGATACGCAGTATTTT. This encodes CASNSGAQDTQYF.

The CDR3 protein is CASSRWAGRSQETQYF. CDR3 DNA: TGCGCCAGCAGTCGATGGGCAGGGCGAAGCCAAGAGACCCAGTACTTC. The chain combines TRBV4-1 with TRBJ2-5; TRBD1 is a possible D gene (5 bases). V lost 6 bases and J 1 base, leaving 18 bases between the germline ends. Per germline, CDR1 MGHRA and CDR2 YSYEKL. The CDR3 has 16 amino acids.

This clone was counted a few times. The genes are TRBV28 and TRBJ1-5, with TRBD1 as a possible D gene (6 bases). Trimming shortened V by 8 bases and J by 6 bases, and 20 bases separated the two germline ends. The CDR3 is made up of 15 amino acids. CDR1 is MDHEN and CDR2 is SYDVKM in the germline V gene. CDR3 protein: CASGLAGAGSQPQHF. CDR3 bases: TGTGCCAGCGGACTCGCAGGGGCAGGGAGTCAGCCCCAGCATTTT.

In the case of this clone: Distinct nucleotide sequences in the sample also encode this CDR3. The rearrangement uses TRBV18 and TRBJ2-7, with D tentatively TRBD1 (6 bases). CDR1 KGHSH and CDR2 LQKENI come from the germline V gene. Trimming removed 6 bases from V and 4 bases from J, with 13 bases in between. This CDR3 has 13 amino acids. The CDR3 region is CASSPGQSYEQYF. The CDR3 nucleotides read TGTGCCAGCTCCCCGGGACAATCGTACGAGCAGTACTTC.

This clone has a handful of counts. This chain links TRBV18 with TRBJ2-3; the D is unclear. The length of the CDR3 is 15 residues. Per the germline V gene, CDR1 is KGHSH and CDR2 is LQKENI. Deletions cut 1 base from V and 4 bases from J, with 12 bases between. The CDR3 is CASSPRTAGADTQYF. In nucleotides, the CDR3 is TGTGCCAGCTCACCACGGACGGCCGGTGCAGATACGCAGTATTTT. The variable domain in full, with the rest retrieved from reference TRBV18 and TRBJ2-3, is NAGVMQNPRHLVRRRGQEARLRCSPMKGHSHVYWYRQLPEEGLKFMVYLQKENIIDESGMPKERFSAEFPKEGPSILRIQQVVRGDSAAYFCASSPRTAGADTQYFGPGTRLTVL.

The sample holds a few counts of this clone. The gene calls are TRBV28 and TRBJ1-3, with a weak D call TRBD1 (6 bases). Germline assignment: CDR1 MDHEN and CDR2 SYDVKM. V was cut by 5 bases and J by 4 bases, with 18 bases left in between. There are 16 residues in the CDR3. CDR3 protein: CASSDLQGRVGNTIYF. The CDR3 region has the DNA TGTGCCAGCAGTGACCTTCAGGGGAGAGTGGGAAACACCATATATTTT.

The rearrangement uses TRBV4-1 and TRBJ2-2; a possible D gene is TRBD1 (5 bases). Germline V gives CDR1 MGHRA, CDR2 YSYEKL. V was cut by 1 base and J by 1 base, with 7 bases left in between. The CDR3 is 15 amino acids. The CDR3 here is CASSQGDRNTGELFF. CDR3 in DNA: TGCGCCAGCAGCCAAGGCGACAGGAACACCGGGGAGCTGTTTTTT.

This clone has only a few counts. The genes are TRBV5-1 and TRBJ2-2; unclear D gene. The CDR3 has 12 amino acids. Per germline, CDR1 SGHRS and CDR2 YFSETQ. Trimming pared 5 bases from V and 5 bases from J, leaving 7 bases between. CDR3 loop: CASRMGTGELFF. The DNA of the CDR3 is TGCGCCAGCAGAATGGGAACCGGGGAGCTGTTTTTT.

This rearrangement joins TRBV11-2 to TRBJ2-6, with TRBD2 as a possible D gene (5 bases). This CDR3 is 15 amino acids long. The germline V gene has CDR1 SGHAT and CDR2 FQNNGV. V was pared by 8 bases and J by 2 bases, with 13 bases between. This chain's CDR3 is CASPGGRAGANVLTF. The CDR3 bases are TGTGCCAGCCCAGGAGGCCGGGCTGGGGCCAACGTCCTGACTTTC. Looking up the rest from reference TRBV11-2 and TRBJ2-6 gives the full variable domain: EAGVAQSPRYKIIEKRQSVAFWCNPISGHATLYWYQQILGQGPKLLIQFQNNGVVDDSQLPKDRFSAERLKGVDSTLKIQPAKLEDSAVYLCASPGGRAGANVLTFGAGSRLTVL.